A selection of T cell receptor beta chains follows, all from one sample in a study of T cell responses to AZD1222 COVID-19 vaccine. Generated by immunoSEQ multiplex PCR, the TCRdb table keeps only in-frame clones and is missing some. Of about 130,000 clones in the sample, roughly 94% were seen once. The sample was peripheral blood, taken on day 0 of AZD1222 vaccination. These receptors were taken from an adult in good health. Both conserved end residues are trimmed from each CDR3. The order of the fields is J gene, V gene, CDR3 protein.

TRBJ2-5	TRBV7-9	ASSLGWDSAQETQY
TRBJ2-1	TRBV7-9	ASSLVAAPYNEQF
TRBJ2-2	TRBV29-1	SVPQLGTGELF
TRBJ1-4	TRBV30	AWSVQGAYEKLF
TRBJ2-1	TRBV6-4	ASSAWGGNEQF
TRBJ2-1	TRBV4-3	ASSLSGNNEQF
TRBJ2-6	TRBV28	ASSSRQGGRANVLT
TRBJ1-5	TRBV12-3/TRBV12-4	ASSFGSYQPQH
TRBJ2-7	TRBV18	ASSKPGAGQPYEQY
TRBJ2-2	TRBV4-1	ASSQEWLAGGLGNTGELF
TRBJ1-2	TRBV19	ASSTDRGGLGYT
TRBJ2-7	TRBV10-3	AISESQAAYEQY
TRBJ1-4	TRBV4-1	ASSQPYRGLNEKLF
TRBJ2-3	TRBV3-1/TRBV3-2	ASSLGGVATPKSTDTQY
TRBJ2-5	TRBV3-1/TRBV3-2	ASSQLDRYQETQY
TRBJ1-3	TRBV5-3	ARKIPCSGNTIY
TRBJ2-7	TRBV29-1	SARWQTYEQY